The entry below gives a single T cell receptor (beta chain) sequence along with its context. The sample holds a few counts of this clonotype. It lacks a known antigen. No base qualities exist here, and no much larger clone lies one base off it. The data were obtained in a study of post-analysis software for immune sequencing data (dated by TCRdb to the mid-2010s). Study-level background: Recorded disease courses included relapsing-remitting, secondary progressive and progressive-relapsing multiple sclerosis, with some patients lacking subtype annotation. The patient repertoires were set against around ten previously published healthy control repertoires from donors whose ages ranged from roughly 6 to 27 years. A subset of samples was prepared in parallel using single-end sample barcoding, then pooled and co-amplified after Illumina adapter ligation. Overall study results and their limits: Patients showed significantly higher frequencies than controls for several TRBV segments, among them TRBV5-6, TRBV5-1 and TRBV20-1. Direct clustering with F measure showed strong co-clustering of samples prepared in the same batch, prompting a batch-effect correction. The control group was slightly older than the multiple sclerosis patient group. Compared with controls, multiple sclerosis patients had significantly lower normalized Chao1 diversity, a finding suggesting substantial peripheral T-cell clonal expansion.

The library was built by means of PCR. These reads were obtained on an Illumina HiSeq 2500. To reduce PCR and sequencing biases, unique molecular identifiers were incorporated into the TCR beta cDNA libraries. Per 1 to 10 million input T cells, approximately 500,000 cDNA molecules were obtained, such that each molecule approximated one T cell. Patient libraries were prepared and sequenced with the same protocol used for the earlier healthy control dataset. Within a given batch, samples were prepared together, multiplexed and sequenced on the same HiSeq lane. The source study handled its data this way. MIGEC was used to process the raw barcoded reads, and molecular identifier groups with only a single read were discarded before consensus assembly and CDR3 extraction. VDJtools was used for post-analysis of the clonotype tables, with diversity normalized by down-sampling every dataset to the smallest sample size. In repertoire overlap clustering, CDR3 amino acid sequences, but not nucleotide sequences, were matched to correct batch-related cross-sample contamination. TCRdb applied fastp at Q25 and MiXCR to the public reads, then kept only in-frame beta chains. Rows are unified per CDR3 protein, each entry keeping the most common DNA and genes. V and J calls and clone size were set by TCRdb, not the authors. The sample includes about 430,000 distinct CDR3 sequences, with less than 40% observed a single time. Approximately 7.1% of the sample belongs to the ten largest clones.

Sequences SEHNR (CDR1) and FQNEAQ (CDR2) are obtained from the germline V gene (reference sequence). Cut back by 5 bases and 7 bases, the V and J ends lie 18 bases apart. Including cysteine and phenylalanine, the CDR3 has 16 amino acids. Here the CDR3 DNA is all that survives: 48 bases in frame from base 1. To demonstrate the VDJtools post-analysis software, TCR beta repertoires were profiled from the peripheral blood of more than ten young patients with multiple sclerosis. Multiple sclerosis patients were children and adolescents aged roughly 6 to 17 years. The sequence is built from TRBV7-9 and TRBJ1-6, with the identity of the D gene unclear. The TCR originated in a girl aged 2 to 9 with multiple sclerosis. The material sequenced was blood. The DNA sequence is as follows: TGTGCCAGCAGCAGAAAGGCGGCAGGCCCCAATTCACCCCTCCACTTT. Its product reads: CASSRKAAGPNSPLHF.